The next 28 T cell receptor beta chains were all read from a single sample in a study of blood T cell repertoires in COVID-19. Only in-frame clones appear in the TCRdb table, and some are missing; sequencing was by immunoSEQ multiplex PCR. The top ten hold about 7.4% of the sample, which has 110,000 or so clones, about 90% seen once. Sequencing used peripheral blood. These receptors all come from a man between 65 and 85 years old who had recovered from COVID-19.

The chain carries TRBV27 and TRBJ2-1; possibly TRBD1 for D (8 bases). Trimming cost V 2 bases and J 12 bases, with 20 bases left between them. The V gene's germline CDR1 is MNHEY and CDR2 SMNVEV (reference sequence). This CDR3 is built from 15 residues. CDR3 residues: CASSLGQGGSSGQFF. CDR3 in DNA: TGTGCCAGCAGTTTAGGACAGGGAGGGAGTTCCGGGCAGTTCTTC.

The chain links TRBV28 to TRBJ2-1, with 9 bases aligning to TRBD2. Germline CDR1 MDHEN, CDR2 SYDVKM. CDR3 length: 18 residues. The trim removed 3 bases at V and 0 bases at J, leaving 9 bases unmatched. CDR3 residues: CASSFKFSTSGSYNEQFF. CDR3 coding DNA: TGTGCCAGCAGTTTTAAATTCTCGACTAGCGGCTCCTACAATGAGCAGTTCTTC.

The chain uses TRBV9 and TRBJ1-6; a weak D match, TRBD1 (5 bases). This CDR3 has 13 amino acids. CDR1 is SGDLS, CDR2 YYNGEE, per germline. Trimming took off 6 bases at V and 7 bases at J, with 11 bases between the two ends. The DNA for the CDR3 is TGTGCCAGCACCAGGGATGGCAATTCACCCCTCCACTTT. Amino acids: CASTRDGNSPLHF.

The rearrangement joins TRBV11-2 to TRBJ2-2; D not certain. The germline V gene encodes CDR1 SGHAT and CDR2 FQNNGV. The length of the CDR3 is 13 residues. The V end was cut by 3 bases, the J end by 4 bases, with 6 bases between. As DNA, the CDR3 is TGTGCCAGCAGCTTGTTAGCCACCGGGGAGCTGTTTTTT. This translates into CASSLLATGELFF.

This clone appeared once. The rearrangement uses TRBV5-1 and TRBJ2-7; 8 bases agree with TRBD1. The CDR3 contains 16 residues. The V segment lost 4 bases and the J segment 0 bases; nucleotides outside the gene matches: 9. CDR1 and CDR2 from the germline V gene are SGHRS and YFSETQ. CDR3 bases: TGCGCCAGCAGCCCCACCCCGGACAGGGTCTCCTACGAGCAGTACTTC. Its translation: CASSPTPDRVSYEQYF.

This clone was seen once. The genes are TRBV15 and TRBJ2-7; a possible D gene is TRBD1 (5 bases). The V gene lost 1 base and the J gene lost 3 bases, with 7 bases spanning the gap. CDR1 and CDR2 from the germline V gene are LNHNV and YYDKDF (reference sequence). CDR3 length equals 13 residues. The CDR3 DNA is TGTGCCACCAGCAGAGTGCAGGGCTACGAGCAGTACTTC. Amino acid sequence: CATSRVQGYEQYF.

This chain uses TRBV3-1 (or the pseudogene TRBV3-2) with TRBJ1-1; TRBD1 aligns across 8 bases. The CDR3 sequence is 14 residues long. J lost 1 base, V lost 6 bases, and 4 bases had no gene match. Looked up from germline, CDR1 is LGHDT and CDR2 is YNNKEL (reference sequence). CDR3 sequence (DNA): TGTGCCAGCAGGAGGACAGGGTGGAACACTGAAGCTTTCTTT. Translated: CASRRTGWNTEAFF.

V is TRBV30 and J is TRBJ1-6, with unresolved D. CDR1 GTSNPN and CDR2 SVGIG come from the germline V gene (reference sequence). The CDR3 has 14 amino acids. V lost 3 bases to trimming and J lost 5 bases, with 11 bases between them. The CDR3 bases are TGTGCCTGGAGGCCCCGGGTCGATAATTCACCCCTCCACTTT. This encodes CAWRPRVDNSPLHF.

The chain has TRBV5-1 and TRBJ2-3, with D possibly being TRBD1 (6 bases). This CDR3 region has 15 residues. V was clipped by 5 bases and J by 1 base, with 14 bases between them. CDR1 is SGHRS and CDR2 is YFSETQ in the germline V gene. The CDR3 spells CASSEGVYGTDTQYF. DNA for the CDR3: TGCGCCAGCAGTGAGGGGGTGTACGGCACAGATACGCAGTATTTT.

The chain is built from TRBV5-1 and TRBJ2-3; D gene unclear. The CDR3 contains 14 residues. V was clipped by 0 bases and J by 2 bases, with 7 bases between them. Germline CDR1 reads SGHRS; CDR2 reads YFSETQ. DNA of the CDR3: TGCGCCAGCAGCTTGGACAGAGCCACAGATACGCAGTATTTT. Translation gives CASSLDRATDTQYF.

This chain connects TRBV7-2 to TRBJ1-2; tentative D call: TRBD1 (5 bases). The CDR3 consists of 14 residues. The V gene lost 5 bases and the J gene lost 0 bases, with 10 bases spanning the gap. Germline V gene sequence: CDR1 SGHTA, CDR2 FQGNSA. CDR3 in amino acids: CASSPDRANYGYTF. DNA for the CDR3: TGTGCCAGCAGCCCAGACAGAGCTAACTATGGCTACACCTTC.

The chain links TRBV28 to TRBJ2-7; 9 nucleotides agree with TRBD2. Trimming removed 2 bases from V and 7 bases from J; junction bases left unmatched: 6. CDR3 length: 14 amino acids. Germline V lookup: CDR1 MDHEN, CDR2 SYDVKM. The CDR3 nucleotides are TGTGCCAGCAGTTTAGCGGGAGGGCCTGGGGAGCAGTACTTC. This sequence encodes CASSLAGGPGEQYF. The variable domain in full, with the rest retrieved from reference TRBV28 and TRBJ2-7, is DVKVTQSSRYLVKRTGEKVFLECVQDMDHENMFWYRQDPGLGLRLIYFSYDVKMKEKGDIPEGYSVSREKKERFSLILESASTNQTSMYLCASSLAGGPGEQYFGPGTRLTVT.

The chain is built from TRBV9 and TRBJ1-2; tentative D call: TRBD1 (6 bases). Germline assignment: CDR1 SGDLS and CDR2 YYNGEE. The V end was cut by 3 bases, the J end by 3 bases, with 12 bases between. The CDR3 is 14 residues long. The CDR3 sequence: CASSGTGGDYGYTF. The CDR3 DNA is TGTGCCAGCAGCGGAACGGGGGGCGACTATGGCTACACCTTC.

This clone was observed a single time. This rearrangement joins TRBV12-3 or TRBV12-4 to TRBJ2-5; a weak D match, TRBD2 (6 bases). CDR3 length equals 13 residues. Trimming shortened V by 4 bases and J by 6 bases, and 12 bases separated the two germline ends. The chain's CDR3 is CASSSLAVKTQYF. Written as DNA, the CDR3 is TGTGCCAGCAGTTCACTAGCCGTGAAGACCCAGTACTTC.

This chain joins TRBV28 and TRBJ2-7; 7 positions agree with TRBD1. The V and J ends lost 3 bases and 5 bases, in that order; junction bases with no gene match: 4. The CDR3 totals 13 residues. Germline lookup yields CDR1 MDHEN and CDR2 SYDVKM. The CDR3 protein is CASSFIGGNEQYF. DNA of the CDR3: TGTGCCAGCAGTTTCATAGGGGGCAACGAGCAGTACTTC.

This CDR3 is CASSLVRLAGVKEFF. DNA of the CDR3: TGTGCCAGCAGCTTAGTCCGGTTAGCGGGAGTAAAGGAGTTCTTC. The chain couples TRBV11-2 to TRBJ2-1, with TRBD2 matching 9 bases. The V segment lost 1 base and the J segment 14 bases; nucleotides outside the gene matches: 12. CDR3 length equals 15 residues. CDR1 is SGHAT, CDR2 FQNNGV, per germline.

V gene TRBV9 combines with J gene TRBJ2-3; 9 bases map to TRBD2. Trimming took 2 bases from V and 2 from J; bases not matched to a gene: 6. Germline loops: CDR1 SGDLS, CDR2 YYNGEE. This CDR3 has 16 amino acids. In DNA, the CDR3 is TGTGCCAGCAGCGTGGAAGCGGGGGGATACACAGATACGCAGTATTTT. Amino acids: CASSVEAGGYTDTQYF.

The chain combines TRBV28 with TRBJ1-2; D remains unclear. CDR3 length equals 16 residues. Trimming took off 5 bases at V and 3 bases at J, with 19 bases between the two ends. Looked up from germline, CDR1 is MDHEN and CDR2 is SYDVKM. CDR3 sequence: CASSRPGYLVDYGYTF. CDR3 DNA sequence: TGTGCCAGCAGTCGTCCCGGGTACCTGGTTGACTATGGCTACACCTTC.

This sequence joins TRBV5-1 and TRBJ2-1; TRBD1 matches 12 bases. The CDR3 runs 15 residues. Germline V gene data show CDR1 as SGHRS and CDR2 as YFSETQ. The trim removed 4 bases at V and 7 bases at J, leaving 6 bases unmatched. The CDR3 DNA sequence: TGCGCCAGCAGCCAGGGACAGGGGGCGGGTAATGAGCAGTTCTTC. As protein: CASSQGQGAGNEQFF.

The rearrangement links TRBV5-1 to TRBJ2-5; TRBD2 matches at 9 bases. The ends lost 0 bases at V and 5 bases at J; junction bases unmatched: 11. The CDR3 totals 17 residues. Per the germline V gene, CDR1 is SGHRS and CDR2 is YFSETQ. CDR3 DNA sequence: TGCGCCAGCAGCTTGGCGGTCGTAGCGGGGGTTAGGGAGACCCAGTACTTC. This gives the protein CASSLAVVAGVRETQYF.

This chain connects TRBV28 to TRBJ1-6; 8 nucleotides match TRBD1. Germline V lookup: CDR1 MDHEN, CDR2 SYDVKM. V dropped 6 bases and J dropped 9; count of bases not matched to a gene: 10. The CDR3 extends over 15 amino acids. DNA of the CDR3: TGTGCCAGCAGCTCAGGACAGGGATGGATTTCACCCCTCCACTTT. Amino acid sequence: CASSSGQGWISPLHF. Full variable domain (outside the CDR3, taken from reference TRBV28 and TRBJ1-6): DVKVTQSSRYLVKRTGEKVFLECVQDMDHENMFWYRQDPGLGLRLIYFSYDVKMKEKGDIPEGYSVSREKKERFSLILESASTNQTSMYLCASSSGQGWISPLHFGNGTRLTVT.

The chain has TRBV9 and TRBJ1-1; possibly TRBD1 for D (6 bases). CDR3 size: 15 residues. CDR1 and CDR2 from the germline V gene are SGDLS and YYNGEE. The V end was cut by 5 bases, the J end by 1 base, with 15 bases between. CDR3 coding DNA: TGTGCCAGCAGTCGGGGGGGCCTGGGGAACACTGAAGCTTTCTTT. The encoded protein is CASSRGGLGNTEAFF.

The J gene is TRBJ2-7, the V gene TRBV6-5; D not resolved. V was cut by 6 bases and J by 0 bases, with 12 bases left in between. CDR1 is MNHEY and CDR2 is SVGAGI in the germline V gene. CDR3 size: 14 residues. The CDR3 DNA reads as TGTGCCAGCAGGCCCATGCTCAGCTCCTACGAGCAGTACTTC. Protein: CASRPMLSSYEQYF.

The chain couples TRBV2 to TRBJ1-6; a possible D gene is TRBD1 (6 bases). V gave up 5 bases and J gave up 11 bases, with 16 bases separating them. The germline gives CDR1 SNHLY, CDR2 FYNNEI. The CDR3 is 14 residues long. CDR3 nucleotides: TGTGCCAGCAGTTTACAGGGCGGAACGGCACCCCTCCACTTT. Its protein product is CASSLQGGTAPLHF.

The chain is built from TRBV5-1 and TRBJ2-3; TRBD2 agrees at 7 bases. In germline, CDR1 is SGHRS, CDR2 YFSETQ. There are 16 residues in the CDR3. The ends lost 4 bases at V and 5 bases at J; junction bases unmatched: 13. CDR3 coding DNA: TGCGCCAGCAGCACGAATCCCGGGACTACCGGAGATACGCAGTATTTT. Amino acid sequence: CASSTNPGTTGDTQYF.

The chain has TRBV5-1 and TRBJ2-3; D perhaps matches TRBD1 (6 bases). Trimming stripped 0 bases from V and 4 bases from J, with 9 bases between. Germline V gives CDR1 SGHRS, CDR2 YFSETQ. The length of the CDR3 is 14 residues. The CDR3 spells CASSLEQGSDTQYF. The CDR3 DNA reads TGCGCCAGCAGCTTGGAGCAGGGGTCAGATACGCAGTATTTT.

CDR3 sequence (DNA): TGCGCCAGCAGCCAAAGATCAGCGGGAGGATACGAGCAGTACTTC. Its protein is CASSQRSAGGYEQYF. This sequence joins TRBV4-3 and TRBJ2-7; TRBD2 agrees at 9 bases. Germline CDR1 and CDR2: LGHNA and YSLEER. This CDR3 has 15 amino acids. J lost 4 bases, V lost 2 bases, and 6 bases had no gene match.

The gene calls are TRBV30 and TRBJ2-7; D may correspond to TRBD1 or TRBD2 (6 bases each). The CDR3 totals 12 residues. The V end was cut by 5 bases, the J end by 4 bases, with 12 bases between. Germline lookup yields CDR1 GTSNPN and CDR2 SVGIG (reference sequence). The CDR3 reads CAWGGLRYEQYF. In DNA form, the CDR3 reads TGTGCCTGGGGGGGGCTACGTTACGAGCAGTACTTC.